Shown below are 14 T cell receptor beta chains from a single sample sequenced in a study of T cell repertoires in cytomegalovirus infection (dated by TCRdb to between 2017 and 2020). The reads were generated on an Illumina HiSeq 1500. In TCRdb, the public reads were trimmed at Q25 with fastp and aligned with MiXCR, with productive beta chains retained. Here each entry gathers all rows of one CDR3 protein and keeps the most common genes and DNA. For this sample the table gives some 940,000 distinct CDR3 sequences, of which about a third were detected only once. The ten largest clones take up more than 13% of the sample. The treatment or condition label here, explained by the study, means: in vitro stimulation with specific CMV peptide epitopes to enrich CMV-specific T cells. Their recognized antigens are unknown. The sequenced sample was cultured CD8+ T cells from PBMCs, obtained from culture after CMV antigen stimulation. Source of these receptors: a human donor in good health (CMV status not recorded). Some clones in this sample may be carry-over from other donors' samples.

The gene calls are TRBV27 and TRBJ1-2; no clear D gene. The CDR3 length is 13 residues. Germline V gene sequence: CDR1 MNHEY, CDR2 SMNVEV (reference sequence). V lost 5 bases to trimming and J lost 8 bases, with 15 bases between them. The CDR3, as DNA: TGTGCCAGCAGTCACGGGGTATCGCGAGGCTACACCTTC. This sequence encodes CASSHGVSRGYTF.

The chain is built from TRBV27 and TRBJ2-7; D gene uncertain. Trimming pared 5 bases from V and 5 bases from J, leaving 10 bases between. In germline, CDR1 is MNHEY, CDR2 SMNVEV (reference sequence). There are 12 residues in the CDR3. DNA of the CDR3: TGTGCCAGCAGTGGGCAGACCGACGAGCAGTACTTC. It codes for CASSGQTDEQYF.

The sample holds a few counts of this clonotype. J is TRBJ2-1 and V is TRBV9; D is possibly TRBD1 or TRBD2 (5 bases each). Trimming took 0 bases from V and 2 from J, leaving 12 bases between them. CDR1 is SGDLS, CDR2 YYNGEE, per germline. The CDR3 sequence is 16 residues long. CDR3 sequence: CASSVAGGEPYNEQFF. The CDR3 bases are TGTGCCAGCAGCGTAGCTGGGGGTGAACCCTACAATGAGCAGTTCTTC.

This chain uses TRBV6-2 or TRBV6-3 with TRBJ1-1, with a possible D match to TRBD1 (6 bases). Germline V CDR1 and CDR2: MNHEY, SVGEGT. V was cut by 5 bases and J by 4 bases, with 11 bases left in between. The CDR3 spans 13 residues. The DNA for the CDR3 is TGTGCCAGCAGTCACCAGGGGCCCACTGAAGCTTTCTTT. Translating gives CASSHQGPTEAFF.

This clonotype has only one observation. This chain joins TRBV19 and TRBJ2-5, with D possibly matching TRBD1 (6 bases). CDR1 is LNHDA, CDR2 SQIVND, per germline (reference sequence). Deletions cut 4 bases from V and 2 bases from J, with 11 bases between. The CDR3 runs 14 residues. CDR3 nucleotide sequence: TGTGCCAGTAGTAACAGGGTCGGGCAAGAGACCCAGTACTTC. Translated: CASSNRVGQETQYF.

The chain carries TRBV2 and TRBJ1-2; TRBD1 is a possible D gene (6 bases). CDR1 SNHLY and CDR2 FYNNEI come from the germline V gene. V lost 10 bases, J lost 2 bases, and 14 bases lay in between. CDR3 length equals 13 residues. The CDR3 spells CAILRDTNYGYTF. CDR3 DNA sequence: TGTGCCATCCTCCGGGACACCAACTATGGCTACACCTTC.

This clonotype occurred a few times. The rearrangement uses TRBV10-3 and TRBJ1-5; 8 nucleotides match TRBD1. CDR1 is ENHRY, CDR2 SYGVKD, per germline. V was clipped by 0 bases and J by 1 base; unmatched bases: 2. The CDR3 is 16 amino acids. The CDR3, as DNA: TGTGCCATCAGTGAGTCTGGACAGGGCAGCAATCAGCCCCAGCATTTT. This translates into CAISESGQGSNQPQHF.

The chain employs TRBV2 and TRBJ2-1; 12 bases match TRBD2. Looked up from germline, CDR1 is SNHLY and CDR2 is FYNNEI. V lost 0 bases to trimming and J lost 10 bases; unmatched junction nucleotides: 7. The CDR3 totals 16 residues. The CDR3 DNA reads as TGTGCCAGCAGTGAAGCGCTAGCGGGGGGGCAGGACGAGCAGTTCTTC. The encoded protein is CASSEALAGGQDEQFF.

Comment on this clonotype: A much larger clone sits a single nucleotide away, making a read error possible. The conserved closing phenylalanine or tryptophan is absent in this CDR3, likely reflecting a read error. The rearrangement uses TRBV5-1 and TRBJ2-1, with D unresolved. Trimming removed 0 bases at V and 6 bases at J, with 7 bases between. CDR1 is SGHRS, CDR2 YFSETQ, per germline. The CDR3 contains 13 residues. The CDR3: CASSLEGTNEQFS. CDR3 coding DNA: TGCGCCAGCAGCTTGGAAGGCACCAATGAGCAGTTCTCC.

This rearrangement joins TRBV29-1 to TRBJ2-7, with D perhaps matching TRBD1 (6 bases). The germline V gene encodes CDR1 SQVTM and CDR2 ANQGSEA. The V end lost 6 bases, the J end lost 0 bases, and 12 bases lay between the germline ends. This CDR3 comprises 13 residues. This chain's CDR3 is CSVRDISSYEQYF. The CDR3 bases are TGCAGCGTCCGGGACATCTCCTCCTACGAGCAGTACTTC.

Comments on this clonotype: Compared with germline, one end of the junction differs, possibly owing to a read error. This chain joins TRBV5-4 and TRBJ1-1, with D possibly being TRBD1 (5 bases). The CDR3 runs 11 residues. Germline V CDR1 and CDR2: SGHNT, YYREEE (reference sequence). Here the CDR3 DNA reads TGTGCCAGCAGTAATCCGGGACCCAGGTCCTTT. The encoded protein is CASSNPGPRSF.

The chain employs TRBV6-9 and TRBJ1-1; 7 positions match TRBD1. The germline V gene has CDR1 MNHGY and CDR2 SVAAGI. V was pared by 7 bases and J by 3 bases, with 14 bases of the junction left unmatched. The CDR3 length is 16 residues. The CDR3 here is CASTHPEGGRDTEAFF. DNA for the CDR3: TGTGCCAGCACCCACCCAGAAGGGGGCCGGGACACTGAAGCTTTCTTT.

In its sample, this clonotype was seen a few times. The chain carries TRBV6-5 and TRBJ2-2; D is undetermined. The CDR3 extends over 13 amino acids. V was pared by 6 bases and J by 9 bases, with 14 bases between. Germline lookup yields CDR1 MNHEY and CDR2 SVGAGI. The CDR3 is CASSIWASRELFF. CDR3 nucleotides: TGTGCCAGCAGCATCTGGGCCTCCCGGGAGCTGTTTTTT.

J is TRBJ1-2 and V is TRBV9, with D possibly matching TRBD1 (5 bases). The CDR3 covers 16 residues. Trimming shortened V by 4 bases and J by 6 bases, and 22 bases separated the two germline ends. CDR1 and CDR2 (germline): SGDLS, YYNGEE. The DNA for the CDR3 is TGTGCCAGCAGCCTCCTGGGGGACCACGACGCTAATGGCTACACCTTC. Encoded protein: CASSLLGDHDANGYTF. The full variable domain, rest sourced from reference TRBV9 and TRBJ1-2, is DSGVTQTPKHLITATGQRVTLRCSPRSGDLSVYWYQQSLDQGLQFLIQYYNGEERAKGNILERFSAQQFPDLHSELNLSSLELGDSALYFCASSLLGDHDANGYTFGSGTRLTVV.